The sequence of this T cell receptor (beta chain) was determined in a study of T-cell memory formation after mild COVID-19. Study-level background: TCR clusters were mostly donor specific. Points from the study as a whole: Clones contracting over day 15 to 85 were CD4/CD8 balanced, with later expanders leaning CD4+.

This clonotype appeared a few times. What it recognizes is unknown. From the 5' RACE reads, TCRdb called clonotypes with MiXCR, one entry per CDR3 protein. The sample includes under 550,000 distinct CDR3 sequences, more than 15% of them seen just once. The V and J ends lost 4 bases and 0 bases respectively, with 11 bases between them. Per the germline V gene, CDR1 is SGHNT and CDR2 is YYREEE (reference sequence). The CDR3 is made up of 15 amino acids. The chain has TRBV5-4 and TRBJ2-1; the D is unclear. This clonotype originated in a man between 18 and 35 years old who had mild COVID-19 (a few samples of this study predate the infection). Cell type and time point are not known. The sample consisted of PBMCs or a T cell subset sorted from them (not recorded which). CDR3 sequence reads: CASSPDQSSYNEQFF. The DNA of the CDR3 is TGTGCCAGCAGCCCTGACCAGAGCTCCTACAATGAGCAGTTCTTC. Combining the CDR3 with reference TRBV5-4 and TRBJ2-1 gives the whole variable domain ETGVTQSPTHLIKTRGQQVTLRCSSQSGHNTVSWYQQALGQGPQFIFQYYREEENGRGNFPPRFSGLQFPNYSSELNVNALELDDSALYLCASSPDQSSYNEQFFGPGTRLTVL.